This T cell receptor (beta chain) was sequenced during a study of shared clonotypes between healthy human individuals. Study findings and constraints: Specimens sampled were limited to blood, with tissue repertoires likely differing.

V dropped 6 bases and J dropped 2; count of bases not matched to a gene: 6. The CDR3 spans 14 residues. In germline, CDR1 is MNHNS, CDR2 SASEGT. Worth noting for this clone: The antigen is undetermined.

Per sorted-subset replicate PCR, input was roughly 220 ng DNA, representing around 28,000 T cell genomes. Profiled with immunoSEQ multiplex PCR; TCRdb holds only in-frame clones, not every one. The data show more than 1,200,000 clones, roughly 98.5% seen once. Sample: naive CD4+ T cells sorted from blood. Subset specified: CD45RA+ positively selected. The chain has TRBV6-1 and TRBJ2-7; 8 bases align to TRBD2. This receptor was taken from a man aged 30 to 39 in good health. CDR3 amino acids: CASSLGLAPYEQYF. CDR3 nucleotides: TGTGCCAGCAGCCTAGGACTAGCCCCCTACGAGCAGTACTTC.